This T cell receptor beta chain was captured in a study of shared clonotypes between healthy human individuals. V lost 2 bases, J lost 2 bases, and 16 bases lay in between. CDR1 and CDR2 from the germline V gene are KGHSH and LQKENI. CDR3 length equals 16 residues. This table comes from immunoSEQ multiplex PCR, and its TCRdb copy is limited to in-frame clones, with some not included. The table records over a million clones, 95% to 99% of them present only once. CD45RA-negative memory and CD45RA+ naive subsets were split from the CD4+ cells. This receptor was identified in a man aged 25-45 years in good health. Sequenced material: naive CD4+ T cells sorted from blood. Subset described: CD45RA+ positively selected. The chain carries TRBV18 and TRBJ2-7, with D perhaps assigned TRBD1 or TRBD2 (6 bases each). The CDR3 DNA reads TGTGCCAGCTCACCAGGGGGGCGGATCATAACCTACGAGCAGTACTTC. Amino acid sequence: CASSPGGRIITYEQYF.